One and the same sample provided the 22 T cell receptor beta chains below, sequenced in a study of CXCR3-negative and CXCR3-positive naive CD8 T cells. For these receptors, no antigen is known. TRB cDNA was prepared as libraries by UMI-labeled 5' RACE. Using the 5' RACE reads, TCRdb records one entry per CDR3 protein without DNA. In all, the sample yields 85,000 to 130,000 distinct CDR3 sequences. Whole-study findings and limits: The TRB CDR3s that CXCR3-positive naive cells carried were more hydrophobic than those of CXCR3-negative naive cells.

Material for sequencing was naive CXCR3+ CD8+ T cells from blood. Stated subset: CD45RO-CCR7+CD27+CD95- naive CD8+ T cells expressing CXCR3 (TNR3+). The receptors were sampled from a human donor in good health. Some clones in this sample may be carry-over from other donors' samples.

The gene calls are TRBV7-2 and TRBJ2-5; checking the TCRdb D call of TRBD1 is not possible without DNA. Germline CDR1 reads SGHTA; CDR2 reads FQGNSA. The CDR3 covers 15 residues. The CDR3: CASTIGGTGWETQYF.

The chain's CDR3 is CASSLAGVLTTDTQYF. The chain is built from TRBV7-9 and TRBJ2-3; TCRdb's D gene call, TRBD1, goes unchecked for lack of DNA. In germline, CDR1 is SEHNR, CDR2 FQNEAQ (reference sequence). The CDR3 loop spans 16 amino acids.

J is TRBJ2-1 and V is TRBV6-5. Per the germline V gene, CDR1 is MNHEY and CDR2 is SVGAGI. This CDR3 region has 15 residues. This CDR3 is CASSFTRASYNEQFF.

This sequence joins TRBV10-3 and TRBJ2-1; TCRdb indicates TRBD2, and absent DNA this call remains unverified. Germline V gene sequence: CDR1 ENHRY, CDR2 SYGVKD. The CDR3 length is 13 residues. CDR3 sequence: CAISDGLVDEQFF.

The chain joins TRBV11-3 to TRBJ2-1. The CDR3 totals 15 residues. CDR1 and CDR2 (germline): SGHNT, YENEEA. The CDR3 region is CASSPDGSSYNEQFF.

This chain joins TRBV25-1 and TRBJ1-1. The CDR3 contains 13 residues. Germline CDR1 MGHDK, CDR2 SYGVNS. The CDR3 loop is CASSVGMNTEAFF.

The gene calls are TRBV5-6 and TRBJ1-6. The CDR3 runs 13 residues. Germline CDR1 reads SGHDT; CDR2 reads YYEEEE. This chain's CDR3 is CASSSAGFSPLHF.

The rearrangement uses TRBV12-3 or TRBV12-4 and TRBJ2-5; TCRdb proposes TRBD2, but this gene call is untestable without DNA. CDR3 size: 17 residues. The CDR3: CASSRSRGGRGQETQYF.

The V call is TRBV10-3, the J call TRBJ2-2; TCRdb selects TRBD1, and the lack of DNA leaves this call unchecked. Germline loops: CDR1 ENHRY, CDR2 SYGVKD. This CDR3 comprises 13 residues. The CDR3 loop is CAISERGTGELFF.

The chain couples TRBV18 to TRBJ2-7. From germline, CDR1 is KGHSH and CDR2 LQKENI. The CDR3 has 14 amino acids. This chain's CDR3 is CAGSPPGKTYEQYF.

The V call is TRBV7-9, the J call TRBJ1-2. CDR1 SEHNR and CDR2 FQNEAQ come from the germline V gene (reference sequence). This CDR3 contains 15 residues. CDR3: CASSLENQANYGYTF.

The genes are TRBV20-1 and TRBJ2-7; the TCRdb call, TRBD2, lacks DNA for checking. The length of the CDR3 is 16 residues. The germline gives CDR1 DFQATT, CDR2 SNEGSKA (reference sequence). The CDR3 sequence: CSARPTGLAGFDEQYF.

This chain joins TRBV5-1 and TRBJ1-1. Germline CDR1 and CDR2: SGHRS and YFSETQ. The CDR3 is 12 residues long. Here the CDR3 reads CASSEVGTEAFF.

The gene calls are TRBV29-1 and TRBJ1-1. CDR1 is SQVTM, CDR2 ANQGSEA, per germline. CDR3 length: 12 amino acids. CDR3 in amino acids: CSVESNGDEAFF.

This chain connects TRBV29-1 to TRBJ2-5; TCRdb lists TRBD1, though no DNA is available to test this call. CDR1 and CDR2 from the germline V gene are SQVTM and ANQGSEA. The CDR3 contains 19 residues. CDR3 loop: CSVEWIQIPLGGMQETQYF.

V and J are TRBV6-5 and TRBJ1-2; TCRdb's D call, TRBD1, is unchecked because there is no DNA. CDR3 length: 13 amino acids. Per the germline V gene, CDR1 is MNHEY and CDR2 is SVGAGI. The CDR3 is CASNGQGGYGYTF.

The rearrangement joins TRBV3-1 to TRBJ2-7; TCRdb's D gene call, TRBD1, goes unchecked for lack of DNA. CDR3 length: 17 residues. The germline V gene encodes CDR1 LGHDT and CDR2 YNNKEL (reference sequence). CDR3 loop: CASSQDREGQGIYEQYF.

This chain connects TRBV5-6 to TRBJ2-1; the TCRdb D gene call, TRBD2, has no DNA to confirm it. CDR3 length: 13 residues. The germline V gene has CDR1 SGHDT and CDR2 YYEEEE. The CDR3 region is CASSLSSADEQFF.

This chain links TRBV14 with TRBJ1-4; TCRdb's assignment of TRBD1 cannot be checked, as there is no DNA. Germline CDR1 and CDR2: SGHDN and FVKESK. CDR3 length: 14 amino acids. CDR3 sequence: CASSPLGHDEKLFF.

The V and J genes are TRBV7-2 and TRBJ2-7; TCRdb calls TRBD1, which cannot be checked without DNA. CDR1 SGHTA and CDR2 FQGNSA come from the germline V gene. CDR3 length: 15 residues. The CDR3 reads CASSSPGTGFYEQYF.

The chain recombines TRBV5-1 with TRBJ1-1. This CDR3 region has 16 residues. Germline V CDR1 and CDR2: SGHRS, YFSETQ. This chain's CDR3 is CASSLARAPINTEAFF. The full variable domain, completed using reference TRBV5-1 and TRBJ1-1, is KAGVTQTPRYLIKTRGQQVTLSCSPISGHRSVSWYQQTPGQGLQFLFEYFSETQRNKGNFPGRFSGRQFSNSRSEMNVSTLELGDSALYLCASSLARAPINTEAFFGQGTRLTVV.

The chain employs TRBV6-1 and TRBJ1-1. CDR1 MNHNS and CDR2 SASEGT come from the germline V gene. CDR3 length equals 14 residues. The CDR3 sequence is CASSDPWTHHEAFF.